This T cell receptor beta chain was obtained from a study of blood T cell repertoires in COVID-19. Study overall: From the United States, Italy and Spain came samples of acute and convalescent COVID-19. Nucleic acid was either cDNA or gDNA, and it came from T cells, B-cell-depleted T cells, or PBMCs.

Methods used by the authors: Quantification of nucleated cells was approximated via reference gene primer amplification. Assay used: immunoSEQ multiplex PCR; TCRdb lists only in-frame clones, some missing. V and J calls and clone size are copied from that table; D and trimming were computed from the DNA. This sample yields fewer than 85,000 clones, of which 65% to 80% are seen a single time; less than 30% belongs to the top ten. CDR3 length: 14 residues. The germline V gene has CDR1 LNHDA and CDR2 SQIVND (reference sequence). The V end lost 5 bases, the J end lost 2 bases, and 12 bases lay between the germline ends.

The TCR sequence derives from a man in his 60s with active or convalescent COVID-19. Sequenced sample: peripheral blood. The rearrangement joins TRBV19 to TRBJ1-1, with a tentative D call TRBD1 (6 bases). The CDR3 bases are TGTGCCAGTAGTCCGTCGGACAGAAACACTGAAGCTTTCTTT. Its translation: CASSPSDRNTEAFF. Supplemented by reference TRBV19 and TRBJ1-1, the full variable domain reads DGGITQSPKYLFRKEGQNVTLSCEQNLNHDAMYWYRQDPGQGLRLIYYSQIVNDFQKGDIAEGYSVSREKKESFPLTVTSAQKNPTAFYLCASSPSDRNTEAFFGQGTRLTVV.